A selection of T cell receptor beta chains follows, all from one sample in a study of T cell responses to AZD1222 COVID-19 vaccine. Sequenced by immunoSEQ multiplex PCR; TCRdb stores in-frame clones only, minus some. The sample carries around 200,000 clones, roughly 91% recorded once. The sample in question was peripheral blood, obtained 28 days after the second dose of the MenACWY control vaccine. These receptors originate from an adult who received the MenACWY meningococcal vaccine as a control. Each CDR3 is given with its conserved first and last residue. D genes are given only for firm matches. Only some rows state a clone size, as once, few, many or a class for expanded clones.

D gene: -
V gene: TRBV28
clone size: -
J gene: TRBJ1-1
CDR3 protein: CASSLEPASGTEAFF
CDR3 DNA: TGTGCCAGCAGTTTAGAACCCGCGTCCGGCACTGAAGCTTTCTTT

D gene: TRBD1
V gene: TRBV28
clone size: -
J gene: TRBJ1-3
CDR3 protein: CASSSSLGQGTGNTIYF
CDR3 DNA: TGTGCCAGCAGTTCCTCACTCGGACAGGGAACAGGAAACACCATATATTTT

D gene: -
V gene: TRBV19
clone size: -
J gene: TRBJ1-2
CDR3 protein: CASKNSNYGYTF
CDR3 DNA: TGTGCCAGTAAGAACAGTAACTATGGCTACACCTTC

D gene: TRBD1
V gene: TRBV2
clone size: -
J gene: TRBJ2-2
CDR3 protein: CASTARTGRTGELFF
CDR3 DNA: TGTGCCAGCACCGCTAGGACAGGGAGGACCGGGGAGCTGTTTTTT

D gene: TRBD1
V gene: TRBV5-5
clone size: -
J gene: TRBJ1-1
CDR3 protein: CASSGQGAGTEAFF
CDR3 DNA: TGTGCCAGCTCGGGACAGGGGGCGGGCACTGAAGCTTTCTTT

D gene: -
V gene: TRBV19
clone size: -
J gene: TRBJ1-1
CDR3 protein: CASSMGLPNTEAFF
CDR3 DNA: TGTGCCAGTAGTATGGGACTGCCTAACACTGAAGCTTTCTTT

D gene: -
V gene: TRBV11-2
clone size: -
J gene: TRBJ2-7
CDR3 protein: CASSPDSRSYEQYF
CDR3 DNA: TGTGCCAGCAGCCCCGACAGCCGTTCCTACGAGCAGTACTTC

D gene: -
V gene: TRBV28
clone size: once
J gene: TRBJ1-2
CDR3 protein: CASTAGTYYGYTF
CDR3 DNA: TGTGCCAGCACGGCAGGGACTTACTATGGCTACACCTTC

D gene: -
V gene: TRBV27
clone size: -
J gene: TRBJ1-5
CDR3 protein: CASSPNPTQNQPQHF
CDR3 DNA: TGTGCCAGCAGTCCCAACCCGACTCAGAATCAGCCCCAGCATTTT

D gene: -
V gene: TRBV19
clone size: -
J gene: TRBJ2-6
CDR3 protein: CASSVGWPGANVLTF
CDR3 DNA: TGTGCCAGTAGTGTTGGGTGGCCTGGGGCCAACGTCCTGACTTTC

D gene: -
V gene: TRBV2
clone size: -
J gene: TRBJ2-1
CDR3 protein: CASSPPPWGEQFF
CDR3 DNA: TGTGCCAGCAGTCCTCCACCGTGGGGTGAGCAGTTCTTC

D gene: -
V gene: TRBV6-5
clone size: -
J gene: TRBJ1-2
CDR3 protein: CASRRDRYGYTF
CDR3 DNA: TGTGCCAGCAGACGAGACAGATATGGCTACACCTTC

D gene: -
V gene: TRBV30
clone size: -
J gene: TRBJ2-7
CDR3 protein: CAWSDLGSYEQYF
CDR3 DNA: TGTGCCTGGAGCGACTTGGGGTCCTACGAGCAGTACTTC

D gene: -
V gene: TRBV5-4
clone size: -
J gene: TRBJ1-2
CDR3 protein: CASSLPSAGGYGYTF
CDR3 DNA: TGTGCCAGCAGCTTGCCGTCAGCCGGGGGCTATGGCTACACCTTC

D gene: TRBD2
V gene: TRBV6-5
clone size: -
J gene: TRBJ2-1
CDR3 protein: CASSKTGTISDEQFF
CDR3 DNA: TGTGCCAGCAGCAAGACCGGGACTATCAGCGATGAGCAGTTCTTC

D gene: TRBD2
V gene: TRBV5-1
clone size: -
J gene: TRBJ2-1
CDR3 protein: CASSFGGTSGGNEQFF
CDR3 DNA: TGCGCCAGCAGCTTCGGCGGGACTAGCGGGGGGAATGAGCAGTTCTTC

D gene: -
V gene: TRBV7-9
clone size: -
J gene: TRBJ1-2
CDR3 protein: CASSPLNYGYTF
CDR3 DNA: TGTGCCAGCAGCCCCTTGAACTATGGCTACACCTTC

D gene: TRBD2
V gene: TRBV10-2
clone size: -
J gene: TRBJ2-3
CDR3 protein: CASSGPEAGGFTDTQYF
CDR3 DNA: TGCGCCAGCAGTGGTCCGGAAGCGGGGGGATTCACAGATACGCAGTATTTT

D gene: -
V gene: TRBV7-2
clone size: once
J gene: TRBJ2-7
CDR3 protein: CASSLEGGSRSYEQYF
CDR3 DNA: TGTGCCAGCAGCTTGGAAGGGGGGTCCCGCTCCTACGAGCAGTACTTC

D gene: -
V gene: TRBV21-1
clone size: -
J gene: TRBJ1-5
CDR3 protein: CASSNPPGDQPQHF
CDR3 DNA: TGTGCCAGCAGCAATCCCCCGGGGGATCAGCCCCAGCATTTT

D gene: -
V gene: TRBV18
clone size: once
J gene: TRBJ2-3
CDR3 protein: CASSRFARDTQYF
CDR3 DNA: TGTGCCAGCTCAAGGTTTGCTCGAGATACGCAGTATTTT

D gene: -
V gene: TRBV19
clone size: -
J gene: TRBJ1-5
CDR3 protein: CASSIGQGEVGNQPQHF
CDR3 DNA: TGTGCCAGTAGTATAGGGCAGGGTGAGGTGGGCAATCAGCCCCAGCATTTT

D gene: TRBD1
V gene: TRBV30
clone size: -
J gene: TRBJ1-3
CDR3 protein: CAWSADRAGDTIYF
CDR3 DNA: TGTGCCTGGAGTGCGGACAGGGCGGGGGACACCATATATTTT

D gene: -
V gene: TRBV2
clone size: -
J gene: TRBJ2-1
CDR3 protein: CASSERGGYNEQFF
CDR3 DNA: TGTGCCAGCAGTGAACGGGGCGGTTACAATGAGCAGTTCTTC

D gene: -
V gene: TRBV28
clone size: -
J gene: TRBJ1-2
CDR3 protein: CASSLDWGAGGYTF
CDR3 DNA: TGTGCCAGCAGTTTGGATTGGGGGGCGGGCGGCTACACCTTC

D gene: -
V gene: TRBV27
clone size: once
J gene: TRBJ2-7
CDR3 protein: CASSPDRSYSYEQYF
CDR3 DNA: TGTGCCAGCAGCCCCGACAGGTCGTACTCCTACGAGCAGTACTTC

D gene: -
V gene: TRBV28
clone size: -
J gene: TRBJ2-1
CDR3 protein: CASSSPRGAYRDKQFF
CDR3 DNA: TGTGCCAGCAGTTCACCGAGGGGGGCCTACAGGGACAAGCAGTTCTTC

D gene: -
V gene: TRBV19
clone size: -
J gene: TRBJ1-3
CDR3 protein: CASSIGGTISGNTIYF
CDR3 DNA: TGTGCCAGTAGTATCGGGGGCACGATCTCTGGAAACACCATATATTTT

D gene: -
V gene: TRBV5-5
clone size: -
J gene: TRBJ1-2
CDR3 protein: CASSFRGGYTF
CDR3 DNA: TGTGCCAGCAGCTTCAGGGGCGGCTACACCTTC

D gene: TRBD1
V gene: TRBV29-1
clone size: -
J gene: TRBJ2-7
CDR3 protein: CSARDRAAVQYF
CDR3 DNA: TGCAGCGCCCGGGACAGGGCCGCAGTGCAGTACTTC

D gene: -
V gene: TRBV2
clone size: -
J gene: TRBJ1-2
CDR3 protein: CASSVGRGTGYTF
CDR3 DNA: TGTGCCAGCAGTGTAGGCCGCGGCACTGGCTACACCTTC

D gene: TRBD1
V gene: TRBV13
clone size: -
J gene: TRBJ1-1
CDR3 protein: CASSLDTRGPEAFF
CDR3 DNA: TGTGCCAGCAGCTTAGATACCAGGGGGCCTGAAGCTTTCTTT

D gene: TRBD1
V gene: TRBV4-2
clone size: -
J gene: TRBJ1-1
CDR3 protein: CASSQDWDSGTEAFF
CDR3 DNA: TGTGCCAGCAGCCAAGATTGGGACAGCGGCACTGAAGCTTTCTTT

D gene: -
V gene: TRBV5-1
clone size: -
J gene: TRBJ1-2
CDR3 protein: CASSLAGQDYGYTF
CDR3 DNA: TGCGCCAGCAGCTTGGCCGGCCAGGACTATGGCTACACCTTC

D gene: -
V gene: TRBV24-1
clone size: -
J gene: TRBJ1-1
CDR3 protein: CATRNTGSTEAFF
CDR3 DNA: TGTGCCACCAGAAACACAGGTAGTACTGAAGCTTTCTTT

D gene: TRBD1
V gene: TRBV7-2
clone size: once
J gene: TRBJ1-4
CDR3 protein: CASSWPTGEFDEKLFF
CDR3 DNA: TGTGCCAGCAGCTGGCCTACAGGGGAATTCGATGAAAAACTGTTTTTT

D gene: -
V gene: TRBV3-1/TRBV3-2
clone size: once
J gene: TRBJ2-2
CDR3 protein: CASSQALIGTGELFF
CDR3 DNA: TGTGCCAGCAGCCAAGCGTTAATAGGGACCGGGGAGCTGTTTTTT

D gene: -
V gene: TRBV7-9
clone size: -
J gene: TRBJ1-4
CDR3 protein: CASSPRGVGEKLFF
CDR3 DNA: TGTGCCAGCAGCCCTAGGGGGGTGGGAGAAAAACTGTTTTTT

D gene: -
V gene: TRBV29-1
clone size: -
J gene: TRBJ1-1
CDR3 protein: CSGHEAFF
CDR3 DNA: TGCAGCGGCCATGAAGCTTTCTTT

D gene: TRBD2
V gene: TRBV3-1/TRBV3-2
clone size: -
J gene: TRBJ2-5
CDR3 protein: CASSQETGGGVRETQYF
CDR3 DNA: TGTGCCAGCAGCCAAGAGACGGGAGGGGGAGTCCGAGAGACCCAGTACTTC

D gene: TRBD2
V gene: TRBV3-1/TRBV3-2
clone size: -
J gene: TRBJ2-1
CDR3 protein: CASSLTSGGYNEQFF
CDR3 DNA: TGTGCCAGCAGCTTGACTAGCGGGGGATACAATGAGCAGTTCTTC

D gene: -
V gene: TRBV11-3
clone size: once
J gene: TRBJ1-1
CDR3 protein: CAGEDGPGGESNTEAFF
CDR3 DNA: TGTGCCGGGGAGGACGGTCCTGGGGGGGAATCTAACACTGAAGCTTTCTTT

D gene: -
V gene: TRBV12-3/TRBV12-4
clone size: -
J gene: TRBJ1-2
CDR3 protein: CASSLGLGYGYTF
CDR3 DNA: TGTGCCAGCAGTTTAGGATTAGGCTATGGCTACACCTTC

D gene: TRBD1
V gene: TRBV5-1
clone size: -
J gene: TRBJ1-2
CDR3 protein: CASSRGQLDGYTF
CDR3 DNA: TGCGCCAGCAGCCGGGGACAGCTCGATGGCTACACCTTC

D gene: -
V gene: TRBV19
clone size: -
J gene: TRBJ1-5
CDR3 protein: CASSIARLWDNQPQHF
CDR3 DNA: TGTGCCAGTAGTATAGCCCGGCTGTGGGACAATCAGCCCCAGCATTTT

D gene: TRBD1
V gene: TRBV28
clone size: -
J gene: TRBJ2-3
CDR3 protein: CASSQDRVTDTQYF
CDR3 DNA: TGTGCCAGCAGCCAGGACAGGGTCACAGATACGCAGTATTTT

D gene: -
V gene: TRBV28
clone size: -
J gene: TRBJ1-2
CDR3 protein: CASSPLEWRGYTF
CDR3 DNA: TGTGCCAGCAGTCCCCTCGAGTGGCGGGGCTACACCTTC

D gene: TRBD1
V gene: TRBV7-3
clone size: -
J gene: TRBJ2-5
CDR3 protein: CASSLGTGGAETQYF
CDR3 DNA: TGTGCCAGCAGCTTAGGGACAGGGGGCGCGGAGACCCAGTACTTC

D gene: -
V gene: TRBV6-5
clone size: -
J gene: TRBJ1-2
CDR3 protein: CASRGTEGYGYTF
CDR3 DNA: TGTGCCAGCAGGGGGACGGAAGGCTATGGCTACACCTTC

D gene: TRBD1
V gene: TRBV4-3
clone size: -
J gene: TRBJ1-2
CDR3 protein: CASSQEGTGYYGYTF
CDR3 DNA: TGCGCCAGCAGCCAAGAGGGGACAGGATACTATGGCTACACCTTC

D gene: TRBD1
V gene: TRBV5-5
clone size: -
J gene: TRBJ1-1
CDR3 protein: CASSGLQGAGTEAFF
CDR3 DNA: TGTGCCAGCAGCGGGTTACAGGGGGCAGGCACTGAAGCTTTCTTT

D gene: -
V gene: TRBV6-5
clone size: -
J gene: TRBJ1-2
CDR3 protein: CASSYSWGDTGGYTF
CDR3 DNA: TGTGCCAGCAGTTACTCGTGGGGGGACACAGGTGGCTACACCTTC

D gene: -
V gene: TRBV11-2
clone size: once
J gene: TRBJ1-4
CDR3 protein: CASSLGTVTNEKLFF
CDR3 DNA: TGTGCCAGCAGCTTAGGGACGGTAACTAATGAAAAACTGTTTTTT

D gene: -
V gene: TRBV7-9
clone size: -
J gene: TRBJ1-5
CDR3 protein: CASSKGGQGQPQHF
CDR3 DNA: TGTGCCAGCAGCAAGGGGGGGCAAGGTCAGCCCCAGCATTTT

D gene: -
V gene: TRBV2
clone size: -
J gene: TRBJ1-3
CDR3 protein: CASRGTAFGGGNTIYF
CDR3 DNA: TGTGCCAGCAGGGGTACAGCTTTTGGGGGGGGAAACACCATATATTTT